This is a list of T cell receptor beta chains from one sample in a study of blood T cell repertoires in COVID-19. This table comes from immunoSEQ multiplex PCR, and its TCRdb copy is limited to in-frame clones, with some not included. The sample contains about 230,000 clones, 65% to 85% of which appear only once. Specimen: peripheral blood. These receptors all stem from a middle-aged man with acute or convalescent COVID-19. The CDR3 runs from the conserved cysteine through the conserved F or W. A D gene is named only where the DNA matches it firmly. Not every row has a clone size; where given, it reads once, few, many or a size class.

d_call	v_call	clone_size	j_call	cdr3_aa	cdr3_nt
TRBD2	TRBV27	NA	TRBJ2-1	CASSLGLAGNNEQFF	TGTGCCAGCAGTTTAGGACTAGCGGGGAACAATGAGCAGTTCTTC
NA	TRBV4-3	NA	TRBJ1-2	CASSQGTTNYGYTF	TGCGCCAGCAGCCAGGGGACAACTAACTATGGCTACACCTTC
NA	TRBV30	NA	TRBJ2-5	CAWSVRDQETQYF	TGTGCCTGGAGTGTACGGGATCAAGAGACCCAGTACTTC
NA	TRBV6-5	once	TRBJ1-2	CASRRREGSFGYTF	TGTGCCAGCAGGAGGAGAGAGGGATCCTTCGGCTACACCTTC
TRBD1	TRBV4-1	NA	TRBJ1-4	CASSQTGTGNEKLFF	TGCGCCAGCAGCCAGACCGGGACAGGCAATGAAAAACTGTTTTTT
NA	TRBV29-1	NA	TRBJ1-1	CSAGGMNTEAFF	TGCAGCGCGGGCGGTATGAACACTGAAGCTTTCTTT
TRBD2	TRBV4-3	NA	TRBJ2-7	CASSQVPSGSYEQYF	TGCGCCAGCAGCCAAGTTCCTAGCGGGAGCTACGAGCAGTACTTC
NA	TRBV13	few	TRBJ1-2	CASSLRAGAGYGYTF	TGTGCCAGCAGCTTAAGGGCGGGGGCTGGCTATGGCTACACCTTC
NA	TRBV3-1/TRBV3-2	NA	TRBJ2-5	CASSQDPQETQYF	TGTGCCAGCAGCCAAGATCCACAAGAGACCCAGTACTTC
TRBD2	TRBV7-8	NA	TRBJ2-1	CASSLVYGTSGYNEQFF	TGTGCCAGCAGCTTAGTTTATGGGACTAGCGGGTACAATGAGCAGTTCTTC
NA	TRBV19	NA	TRBJ1-2	CASSSLGGNYGYTF	TGTGCCAGTAGTAGCCTAGGGGGAAACTATGGCTACACCTTC
NA	TRBV4-2	NA	TRBJ1-3	CASSQGTGRQSGNTIYF	TGTGCCAGCAGCCAAGGCACAGGCCGCCAGTCTGGAAACACCATATATTTT
NA	TRBV5-5	NA	TRBJ2-7	CASSLSGQQGLEQYF	TGTGCCAGCAGCTTATCTGGGCAACAGGGTCTCGAGCAGTACTTC
TRBD1	TRBV11-2	NA	TRBJ1-1	CASGQGAMNTEAFF	TGTGCCAGTGGACAGGGGGCCATGAACACTGAAGCTTTCTTT
TRBD1	TRBV4-1	many	TRBJ2-2	CASSHGTGYTGELFF	TGCGCCAGCAGCCACGGGACAGGGTACACCGGGGAGCTGTTTTTT
TRBD2	TRBV6-5	NA	TRBJ2-5	CASRNSGSAETQYF	TGTGCCAGCAGGAATAGCGGGAGTGCGGAGACCCAGTACTTC
NA	TRBV12-3/TRBV12-4	NA	TRBJ1-5	CASRLQGHQPQHF	TGTGCCAGCAGACTACAGGGTCATCAGCCCCAGCATTTT
TRBD2	TRBV10-3	NA	TRBJ2-1	CAISESALAGVSYNEQFF	TGTGCCATCAGTGAGTCCGCGCTAGCGGGAGTTTCCTACAATGAGCAGTTCTTC
TRBD1	TRBV30	NA	TRBJ2-7	CALGDRAYEQYF	TGTGCCTTGGGGGACAGAGCCTACGAGCAGTACTTC
TRBD2	TRBV19	NA	TRBJ2-1	CASSTPAGGEQFF	TGTGCCAGTAGTACCCCAGCGGGAGGTGAGCAGTTCTTC
TRBD2	TRBV30	NA	TRBJ2-7	CAWSVLAGGEQYF	TGTGCCTGGAGTGTACTAGCGGGCGGAGAGCAGTACTTC
TRBD1	TRBV12-3/TRBV12-4	NA	TRBJ1-1	CASSFQGAAEAFF	TGTGCCAGCAGTTTTCAGGGGGCGGCTGAAGCTTTCTTT
NA	TRBV10-2	few	TRBJ1-6	CASSERGGRNSPLHF	TGCGCCAGCAGTGAGAGGGGGGGAAGAAATTCACCCCTCCACTTT
NA	TRBV6-5	NA	TRBJ1-6	CASVGAGNNSPLHF	TGTGCCAGCGTTGGGGCCGGTAATAATTCACCCCTCCACTTT
TRBD2	TRBV30	NA	TRBJ2-3	CAVSGRAPPSARYTQYF	TGTGCCGTTAGCGGGAGGGCCCCACCGTCCGCCCGGTATACGCAGTATTTT
NA	TRBV6-5	few	TRBJ1-1	CATSMSQSNTEAFF	TGTGCCACTAGCATGTCTCAGTCGAACACTGAAGCTTTCTTT
NA	TRBV7-6	NA	TRBJ2-1	CASSFIAGDNEQFF	TGTGCCAGCAGCTTCATCGCAGGGGACAATGAGCAGTTCTTC
TRBD2	TRBV6-5	few	TRBJ2-5	CASRSSGSRQETQYF	TGTGCCAGTCGAAGTAGCGGGAGTAGGCAAGAGACCCAGTACTTC
NA	TRBV28	NA	TRBJ2-7	CASHRPDTYEQYF	TGTGCCAGTCACAGGCCAGACACCTACGAGCAGTACTTC
NA	TRBV18	NA	TRBJ1-2	CASSPLQNYGYTF	TGTGCCAGCTCACCTCTACAGAACTATGGCTACACCTTC
TRBD1	TRBV7-2	NA	TRBJ1-1	CASSLQGARTEAFF	TGTGCCAGCAGCTTACAGGGGGCGCGGACTGAAGCTTTCTTT
NA	TRBV19	NA	TRBJ1-5	CASSRRAQGGGSNQPQHF	TGTGCCAGTAGCCGCCGAGCTCAAGGTGGAGGTAGCAATCAGCCCCAGCATTTT
NA	TRBV4-3	NA	TRBJ1-2	CASSLAWDSNYGYTF	TGCGCCAGCAGTCTCGCGTGGGACTCAAACTATGGCTACACCTTC
TRBD2	TRBV5-8	NA	TRBJ2-5	CASSFSGSGQETQYF	TGTGCCAGCAGCTTTAGCGGGAGTGGTCAAGAGACCCAGTACTTC
NA	TRBV6-1	NA	TRBJ1-2	CASSEGGGGGYTF	TGTGCCAGCAGTGAAGGAGGGGGTGGTGGCTACACCTTC
NA	TRBV5-1	NA	TRBJ2-1	CASSNGEAYNEQFF	TGCGCCAGCAGCAACGGGGAGGCCTACAATGAGCAGTTCTTC
NA	TRBV7-9	NA	TRBJ2-1	CASSSSERAYNEQFF	TGTGCCAGCAGCTCCTCGGAGCGGGCCTACAATGAGCAGTTCTTC
TRBD2	TRBV5-4	NA	TRBJ2-1	CASSKLAGDPYNEQFF	TGTGCCAGCAGCAAACTAGCGGGAGACCCCTACAATGAGCAGTTCTTC
TRBD2	TRBV7-6	NA	TRBJ2-1	CASSRGLAGFQTYNEQFF	TGTGCCAGCAGCCGGGGACTAGCGGGATTCCAAACCTACAATGAGCAGTTCTTC
NA	TRBV11-1	NA	TRBJ2-4	CASSPGVTNIQYF	TGTGCCAGCAGCCCCGGGGTAACCAACATTCAGTACTTC
TRBD2	TRBV24-1	NA	TRBJ2-3	CATKAGGTDTQYF	TGTGCCACCAAAGCGGGAGGCACAGATACGCAGTATTTT
TRBD1	TRBV5-8	NA	TRBJ1-1	CASSLKAGQGDNGDTEAFF	TGTGCCAGCAGCTTGAAAGCGGGACAGGGTGATAACGGGGACACTGAAGCTTTCTTT
TRBD1	TRBV10-3	NA	TRBJ1-2	CAISGGTGGYGYTF	TGTGCCATCAGTGGGGGGACAGGGGGCTATGGCTACACCTTC
TRBD1	TRBV5-1	many	TRBJ1-2	CASSPVWSGQGNSNYGYTF	TGCGCCAGCAGCCCGGTTTGGTCGGGACAGGGTAATTCTAACTATGGCTACACCTTC
NA	TRBV6-5	once	TRBJ1-2	CASSKTQGSGYTF	TGTGCCAGCAGTAAGACCCAGGGCAGTGGCTACACCTTC
NA	TRBV30	NA	TRBJ2-7	CAWSSGGSGNEQYF	TGTGCCTGGAGTTCAGGCGGGTCCGGTAACGAGCAGTACTTC
TRBD2	TRBV4-2	NA	TRBJ2-3	CASSQQLAGGPPDTQYF	TGTGCCAGCAGCCAACAACTAGCGGGAGGGCCCCCAGATACGCAGTATTTT
TRBD1	TRBV30	NA	TRBJ2-7	CAWSTGQGGTYEQYF	TGTGCCTGGAGTACAGGACAGGGGGGAACCTACGAGCAGTACTTC